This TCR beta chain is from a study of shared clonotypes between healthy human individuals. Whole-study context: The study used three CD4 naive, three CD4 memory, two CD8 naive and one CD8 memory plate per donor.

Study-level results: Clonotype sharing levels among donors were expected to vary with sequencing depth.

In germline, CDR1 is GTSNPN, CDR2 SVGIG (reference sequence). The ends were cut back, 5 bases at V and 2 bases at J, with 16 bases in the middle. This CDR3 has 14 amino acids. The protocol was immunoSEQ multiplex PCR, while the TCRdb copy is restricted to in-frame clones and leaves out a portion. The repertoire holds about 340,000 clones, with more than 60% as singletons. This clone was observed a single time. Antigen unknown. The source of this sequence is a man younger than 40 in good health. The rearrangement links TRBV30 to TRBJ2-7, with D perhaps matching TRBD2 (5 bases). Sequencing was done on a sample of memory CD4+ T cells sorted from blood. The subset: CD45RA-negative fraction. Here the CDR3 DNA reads TGTGCCTGGTCCCCGGGATCACCCACCTACGAGCAGTACTTC. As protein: CAWSPGSPTYEQYF.